These T cell receptor beta chains were read from a single sample in a study of T-cell reconstitution after alpha-beta-depleted transplantation in children. From the PCR reads, TCRdb called clonotypes with MiXCR, one entry per CDR3 protein. The sample yields 240,000 or so distinct CDR3 sequences, 12% seen once. The specimen was PBMCs from the stem cell graft donor, collected from the stem cell graft. These receptors were collected from a human donor who donated a stem cell graft to a child with acute lymphoblastic leukemia. Each CDR3 is given with its conserved first and last residue. D genes are given only for firm matches. Part of the rows lack a size; the others show once, few, many or a class for expanded clones.

>.|TRBV7-2|many|16|TRBJ2-1
CASSLIGNGVGNEQFF
TGTGCCAGCAGCTTAATCGGGAACGGCGTGGGAAATGAGCAGTTCTTC
>.|TRBV7-2|many|15|TRBJ2-3
CASSLSPGFTDTQYF
TGTGCCAGCAGCTTATCGCCAGGGTTCACAGATACGCAGTATTTT
>.|TRBV5-1|many|14|TRBJ2-7
CASSDPSGSSEQYF
TGCGCCAGCAGCGATCCCTCCGGGTCTTCCGAGCAGTACTTC
>.|TRBV19|few|14|TRBJ2-7
CARDPGLIKYEQYF
TGTGCCAGAGACCCGGGACTTATCAAATACGAGCAGTACTTC
>TRBD1|TRBV2|.|13|TRBJ1-2
CASRDFPGQVHTF
TGTGCCAGCAGAGATTTTCCGGGACAGGTCCACACCTTC
>TRBD1|TRBV20-1|.|14|TRBJ1-3
CSAKHGTEPGTIYF
TGCAGTGCTAAGCACGGGACAGAGCCGGGCACCATATATTTT
>.|TRBV7-2|many|14|TRBJ2-5
CASSWRGQTETQYF
TGTGCCAGCAGCTGGCGGGGCCAGACGGAGACCCAGTACTTC
>.|TRBV6-5|many|15|TRBJ1-2
CASSYSVPGSRGYTF
TGTGCCAGCAGTTACTCAGTGCCAGGGTCACGGGGCTACACCTTC
>.|TRBV18|many|13|TRBJ1-5
CASSPGGSEPQHF
TGTGCCAGCTCACCAGGAGGGAGTGAGCCCCAGCATTTT
>.|TRBV6-1|few|14|TRBJ2-7
CASTPGLIAYEQYF
TGTGCCAGCACACCCGGACTTATAGCCTACGAGCAGTACTTC
>.|TRBV5-1|many|14|TRBJ2-1
CASSADSGHNEQFF
TGCGCCAGCAGCGCGGACAGTGGACACAATGAGCAGTTCTTC
>.|TRBV14|.|19|TRBJ1-6
CASRGGAGLVFPYNSPLHF
TGTGCCAGCCGGGGGGGGGCCGGCCTTGTTTTCCCCTATAATTCACCCCTCCACTTT
>TRBD2|TRBV20-1|many|14|TRBJ2-1
CSHWEGSLANEQFF
TGCAGCCACTGGGAGGGGAGTCTGGCAAATGAGCAGTTCTTC
>.|TRBV3-1|many|14|TRBJ2-5
CASSQDTGRETQYF
TGTGCCAGCAGCCAGGACACAGGGAGAGAGACCCAGTACTTC
>.|TRBV5-1|.|14|TRBJ1-1
CASSLGVRGTEAFF
TGCGCCAGCAGCTTGGGCGTACGCGGCACTGAAGCTTTCTTT
>.|TRBV20-1|many|15|TRBJ2-5
CSASPFNSLGETQYF
TGCAGTGCTAGCCCCTTCAATTCCCTAGGGGAGACCCAGTACTTC
>.|TRBV18|many|13|TRBJ1-2
CASSTKGTDGYTF
TGTGCCAGCTCCACCAAAGGGACGGATGGCTACACCTTC
>TRBD1|TRBV5-4|few|16|TRBJ1-1
CASSPRQGEGDTEAFF
TGTGCCAGCAGCCCCCGACAGGGGGAGGGAGACACTGAAGCTTTCTTT
>.|TRBV20-1|many|13|TRBJ1-2
CSAGLGNSYGYTF
TGCAGTGCGGGTCTAGGGAACTCCTATGGCTACACCTTC
>.|TRBV4-2|many|16|TRBJ2-2
CASSQEGGRDTGELFF
TGTGCCAGCAGCCAAGAAGGGGGGCGCGACACCGGGGAGCTGTTTTTT
>.|TRBV27|many|14|TRBJ1-6
CASSHRGYNSPLHF
TGTGCCAGCAGTCACCGGGGATATAATTCACCCCTCCACTTT
>TRBD1|TRBV7-9|many|15|TRBJ1-1
CASSPIWDSSTEAFF
TGTGCCAGCAGCCCCATCTGGGACAGTAGCACTGAAGCTTTCTTT
>.|TRBV3-1|.|15|TRBJ2-1
CASSQGGGSANEQFF
TGTGCCAGCAGCCAAGGTGGGGGGAGCGCCAATGAGCAGTTCTTC
>TRBD1|TRBV9|many|15|TRBJ1-1
CASSSQQGENTEAFF
TGTGCCAGCAGCTCCCAACAGGGGGAGAACACTGAAGCTTTCTTT
>TRBD1|TRBV4-3|many|15|TRBJ1-1
CASSQGTGVDTEAFF
TGCGCCAGCAGCCAGGGGACAGGGGTAGACACTGAAGCTTTCTTT
>.|TRBV12-3/TRBV12-4|.|15|TRBJ2-1
CASSPGRLPLGNKFF
TGTGCCAGCAGCCCGGGACGGTTACCTTTGGGCAATAAATTCTTC
>.|TRBV6-2/TRBV6-3|many|14|TRBJ2-7
CASSLPGRGNEQYF
TGTGCCAGCAGCCTACCGGGGAGAGGGAACGAGCAGTACTTC
>TRBD2|TRBV7-2|.|17|TRBJ2-2
CASSLPSGGANTGELFF
TGTGCCAGCAGCTTACCTAGCGGGGGGGCGAACACCGGGGAGCTGTTTTTT
>.|TRBV12-3/TRBV12-4|many|15|TRBJ2-3
CASRGFPGRTDTQYF
TGTGCCAGCAGAGGTTTCCCAGGTCGCACAGATACGCAGTATTTT
>.|TRBV9|.|14|TRBJ2-3
CASRPGLITDTQYF
TGTGCCAGCAGGCCGGGACTCATCACAGATACGCAGTATTTT
>.|TRBV27|many|16|TRBJ2-3
CASSSPKLRRADTQYF
TGTGCCAGCAGTTCCCCAAAATTACGGAGGGCAGATACGCAGTATTTT
>.|TRBV9|many|15|TRBJ2-2
CASSVGRGNTGELFF
TGTGCCAGCAGCGTAGGCAGGGGTAACACCGGGGAGCTGTTTTTT
>TRBD1|TRBV29-1|many|13|TRBJ1-1
CSVGQGANTEAFF
TGCAGCGTGGGACAGGGAGCAAACACTGAAGCTTTCTTT
>.|TRBV10-3|many|14|TRBJ2-3
CAIAGLGTADTQYF
TGTGCCATCGCCGGACTCGGTACGGCAGATACGCAGTATTTT
>.|TRBV7-2|.|15|TRBJ1-4
CASSPPGGNREKLFF
TGTGCCAGCAGCCCGCCGGGCGGGAACCGTGAAAAACTGTTTTTT
>.|TRBV5-1|.|15|TRBJ1-6
CASSLETGVYSPLHF
TGCGCCAGCAGCTTGGAGACAGGAGTATATTCACCCCTCCACTTT
>TRBD1|TRBV10-3|many|14|TRBJ2-5
CAIGDRGIQETQYF
TGTGCCATCGGGGACAGGGGGATACAAGAGACCCAGTACTTC
>.|TRBV27|many|13|TRBJ2-3
CAARLDSTDTQYF
TGTGCCGCCAGACTCGATAGCACAGATACGCAGTATTTT